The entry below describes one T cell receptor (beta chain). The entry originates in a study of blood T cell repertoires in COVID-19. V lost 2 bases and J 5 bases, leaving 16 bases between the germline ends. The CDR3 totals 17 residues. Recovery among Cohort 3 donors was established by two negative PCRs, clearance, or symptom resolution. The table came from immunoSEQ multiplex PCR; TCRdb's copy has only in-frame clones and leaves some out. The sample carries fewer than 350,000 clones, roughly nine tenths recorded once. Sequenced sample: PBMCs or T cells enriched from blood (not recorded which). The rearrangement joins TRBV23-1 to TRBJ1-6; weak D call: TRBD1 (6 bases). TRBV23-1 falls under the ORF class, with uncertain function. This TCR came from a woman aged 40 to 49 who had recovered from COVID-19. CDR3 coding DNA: TGCGCCAGCAGTCAAACCCGACAGGCGTTGCATAATTCACCCCTCCACTTT. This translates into CASSQTRQALHNSPLHF.